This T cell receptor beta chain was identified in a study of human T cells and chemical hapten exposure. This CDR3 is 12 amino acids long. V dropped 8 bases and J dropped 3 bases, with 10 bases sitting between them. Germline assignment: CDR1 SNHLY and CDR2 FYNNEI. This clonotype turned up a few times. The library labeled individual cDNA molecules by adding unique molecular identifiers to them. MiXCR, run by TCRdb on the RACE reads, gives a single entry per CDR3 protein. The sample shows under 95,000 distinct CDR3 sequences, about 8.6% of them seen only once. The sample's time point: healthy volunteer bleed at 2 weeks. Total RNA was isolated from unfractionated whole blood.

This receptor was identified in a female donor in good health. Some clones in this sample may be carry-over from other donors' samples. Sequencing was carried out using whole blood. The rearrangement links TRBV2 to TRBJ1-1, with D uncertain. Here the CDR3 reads CASLGRYTEAFF. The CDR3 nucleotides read TGTGCCAGCTTAGGGAGGTACACTGAAGCTTTCTTT.